These 18 T cell receptor beta chains came from one sample sequenced in a study of post-analysis software for immune sequencing data. Broader study findings: TRBV5-6, TRBV5-1 and TRBV20-1 belonged to a set of about five TRBV segments that were more frequent in patients than controls.

These receptors' antigens are unknown. Prepared TCR beta cDNA libraries contained unique molecular identifiers. One entry per CDR3 protein, called by TCRdb with MiXCR from the PCR reads. The table lists around 770,000 distinct CDR3 sequences, 35% to 55% of them singletons. The source material was blood. The receptors shown here come from a girl aged 10-17 years with multiple sclerosis.

This chain joins TRBV12-3 or TRBV12-4 and TRBJ2-3, with TRBD2 identical over 7 bases. The J segment lost 1 base and the V segment lost 3 bases, leaving 7 bases of the junction unmatched. The CDR3 totals 16 residues. CDR3 loop: CASSFYIAGRTDTQYF. As DNA, the CDR3 is TGTGCCAGCAGTTTCTACATAGCGGGCCGCACAGATACGCAGTATTTT.

In this sample, this clonotype turned up a few times. The chain combines TRBV7-3 with TRBJ2-3, with D perhaps given as TRBD1 or TRBD2 (5 bases each). The CDR3 is made up of 15 amino acids. The ends were cut back, 2 bases at V and 6 bases at J, with 15 bases in the middle. Germline V gene sequence: CDR1 SGHTA, CDR2 FQGTGA. The CDR3 spells CASSLENQGPDTQYF. CDR3 bases: TGTGCCAGCAGCTTAGAGAACCAGGGACCGGATACGCAGTATTTT.

The gene calls are TRBV7-8 and TRBJ2-7; D not certain. Trimming cost V 2 bases and J 2 bases, with 7 bases left between them. The CDR3 runs to 13 residues. Germline CDR1 SGHVS, CDR2 FQNEAQ. CDR3 residues: CASSLMQAYEQYF. Written as DNA, the CDR3 is TGTGCCAGCAGCTTAATGCAGGCCTACGAGCAGTACTTC. Full variable domain (rest looked up from reference TRBV7-8 and TRBJ2-7): GAGVSQSPRYKVAKRGQDVALRCDPISGHVSLFWYQQALGQGPEFLTYFQNEAQLDKSGLPSDRFFAERPEGSVSTLKIQRTQQEDSAVYLCASSLMQAYEQYFGPGTRLTVT.

The V gene is TRBV7-9, the J gene TRBJ2-1; TRBD1 aligns across 8 bases. Losses at the gene ends were 1 base for V and 10 bases for J; bases not matched to a gene: 6. CDR3 size: 14 residues. The V gene's germline CDR1 is SEHNR and CDR2 FQNEAQ (reference sequence). The CDR3 spells CASSLGRGLSEQFF. The CDR3 DNA reads TGTGCCAGCAGCTTAGGCAGGGGGCTAAGCGAGCAGTTCTTC. The full variable domain, completed using reference TRBV7-9 and TRBJ2-1, is DTGVSQNPRHKITKRGQNVTFRCDPISEHNRLYWYRQTLGQGPEFLTYFQNEAQLEKSRLLSDRFSAERPKGSFSTLEIQRTEQGDSAMYLCASSLGRGLSEQFFGPGTRLTVL.

This clonotype turned up a few times. The gene calls are TRBV5-1 and TRBJ2-6; D not certain. With 4 bases removed from V and 0 bases from J, the gap between germline ends came to 8 bases. Germline V gene lookup returns CDR1 SGHRS and CDR2 YFSETQ. The CDR3 loop spans 15 amino acids. CDR3 region: CASSVRSSGANVLTF. The DNA for the CDR3 is TGCGCCAGCAGCGTCCGGTCCTCTGGGGCCAACGTCCTGACTTTC.

The chain links TRBV24-1 to TRBJ2-1; 11 nucleotides line up with TRBD2. Germline loops: CDR1 KGHDR, CDR2 SFDVKD. The ends lost 6 bases at V and 9 bases at J; junction bases unmatched: 6. The CDR3 is 14 amino acids. The CDR3: CATSPLAGEAEQFF. CDR3 nucleotides: TGTGCCACCAGTCCACTAGCGGGAGAGGCTGAGCAGTTCTTC.

In this sample, this clonotype turned up a few times. The chain joins TRBV10-3 to TRBJ2-5; a weak D match, TRBD1 (6 bases). The CDR3 loop spans 13 amino acids. The germline V gene encodes CDR1 ENHRY and CDR2 SYGVKD. Trimming left V 2 bases short and J 9 bases short, with 13 bases between. The CDR3 sequence: CAISEGIRGAQYF. As DNA, the CDR3 is TGTGCCATCAGTGAGGGGATCAGGGGAGCCCAGTACTTC.

CDR3 bases: TGTGCCATCAGTGAGAAGGGAGAATTGAACACTGAAGCTTTCTTT. Translation gives CAISEKGELNTEAFF. V usage is TRBV10-3 and J usage is TRBJ1-1; no clear D. The CDR3 sequence is 15 residues long. Germline V gives CDR1 ENHRY, CDR2 SYGVKD. V was pared by 2 bases and J by 0 bases, with 10 bases between.

The CDR3 nucleotides read TGTGCCAGCAGCCAAGGGTTGCTAGTGTGGAACAATGAGCAGTTCTTC. Protein sequence: CASSQGLLVWNNEQFF. The chain is built from TRBV3-1 and TRBJ2-1; no firm D call. Germline V CDR1 and CDR2: LGHDT, YNNKEL (reference sequence). The CDR3 has 16 residues. V was pared by 1 base and J by 5 bases, with 15 bases between.

The sample holds one count of this clonotype. The chain employs TRBV20-1 and TRBJ2-3; D might be TRBD2 (6 bases). The V gene lost 6 bases and the J gene lost 3 bases, with 19 bases spanning the gap. Germline V gene data show CDR1 as DFQATT and CDR2 as SNEGSKA (reference sequence). The CDR3 consists of 15 residues. The DNA for the CDR3 is TGCAGTGCCAGGACCGGGAGCCTAGGGACAGATACGCAGTATTTT. This translates into CSARTGSLGTDTQYF.

The chain is built from TRBV5-1 and TRBJ2-7; the D gene is possibly TRBD2 (5 bases). The CDR3 spans 14 residues. Trimming left V 0 bases short and J 0 bases short, with 7 bases between. Germline V gives CDR1 SGHRS, CDR2 YFSETQ. This chain's CDR3 is CASSLGEPSYEQYF. CDR3 DNA sequence: TGCGCCAGCAGCTTGGGGGAGCCCTCCTACGAGCAGTACTTC.

Of note for this clonotype: Compared with germline, one end of the junction differs, possibly owing to a read error. The V call is TRBV12-3 or TRBV12-4, the J call TRBJ2-3; D tentatively reads TRBD1 or TRBD2 (7 bases each). The CDR3 is 15 amino acids. The CDR3: CAGRGTLADTDTQYF. In DNA, the CDR3 is TGTGCCGGCAGGGGGACCCTAGCGGACACAGATACGCAGTATTTT.

The table lists this clonotype with many counts. A junction boundary mismatches the germline segment, possibly from a read error. The rearrangement joins TRBV5-1 to TRBJ2-7; D ambiguous. The CDR3 sequence is 14 residues long. Germline CDR1 is SGHRS and CDR2 is YFSETQ. The CDR3 loop is CASSLGPSSYEQYF. The CDR3 DNA follows: TGTGCCAGCAGCCTCGGGCCCTCGTCCTACGAGCAGTACTTC.

V and J are TRBV13 and TRBJ2-7; D remains ambiguous. Trimming took off 5 bases at V and 2 bases at J, with 16 bases between the two ends. This CDR3 region has 15 residues. The germline V gene encodes CDR1 PRHDT and CDR2 FYEKMQ (reference sequence). CDR3 protein: CASSILLTPPYEQYF. CDR3 DNA sequence: TGTGCCAGCAGCATACTCCTGACTCCACCCTACGAGCAGTACTTC.

This chain links TRBV12-3 or TRBV12-4 with TRBJ2-4, with D tentatively TRBD1 (6 bases). V was shortened by 5 bases and J by 0 bases, with 17 bases between the two germline ends. CDR3 length: 17 amino acids. CDR3 coding DNA: TGTGCCAGCAGTATAGGGGGACCAACTCTAGCCAAAAACATTCAGTACTTC. Translation gives CASSIGGPTLAKNIQYF.

In this sample, this clonotype turned up a few times. The chain is built from TRBV20-1 and TRBJ2-7; D is unclear. The germline CDR1 and CDR2 sequences are DFQATT and SNEGSKA (reference sequence). V was shortened by 2 bases and J by 0 bases, with 17 bases between the two germline ends. CDR3 length equals 16 residues. The CDR3 region has the DNA TGCAGTGCTAGATCCCCCCCAGTTAAGAACTCCTACGAGCAGTACTTC. This sequence encodes CSARSPPVKNSYEQYF.

A few counts support this clonotype. This chain joins TRBV5-1 and TRBJ2-5; the D gene could be TRBD1 or TRBD2 (6 bases each). This CDR3 is 16 amino acids long. Germline V gene data show CDR1 as SGHRS and CDR2 as YFSETQ. V shed 4 bases and J shed 5 bases, with 21 bases lying between them. CDR3 sequence: CASSAGQIQGLETQYF. The CDR3 coding sequence is TGCGCCAGCAGCGCGGGGCAAATACAGGGTTTGGAGACCCAGTACTTC.

This clonotype was recorded many times. CDR3 nucleotides: TGTGCCAGCAGTGTTGCGGACCCCTACGAGCAGTACTTC. Amino acids: CASSVADPYEQYF. This rearrangement joins TRBV2 to TRBJ2-7; no clear D. Trimming stripped 4 bases from V and 2 bases from J, with 9 bases between. The CDR3 has 13 residues. Germline CDR1 and CDR2: SNHLY and FYNNEI.